Below, one T cell receptor (beta chain) is given with its context. What it binds is not known. These data are taken from a study of cytotoxic CD8 clonotypes in ibrutinib-treated CLL. Study background: Partial responses numbered roughly 25 and complete responses 2; after a median about 74 months, roughly 14 stayed remitted and approximately 12 progressed.

The CDR3 consists of 13 residues. Trimming shortened V by 4 bases and J by 4 bases, and 10 bases separated the two germline ends. The germline V gene has CDR1 LGHNT and CDR2 FRNRAP. TCR beta library input comprised around 2.1 micrograms of genomic DNA from cryopreserved PBMCs. Study-level findings and limits: A rise in clonality was seen at ibrutinib response, and a fall back toward baseline was seen at progression. Public clonotypes occurred uncommonly; on treatment, they contracted or remained stable.

This table comes from immunoSEQ multiplex PCR, and its TCRdb copy is limited to in-frame clones, with some not included. The data contain hundreds of thousands of clones, roughly 70% of them singletons. The TCR sequence derives from a human donor with chronic lymphocytic leukemia. V is TRBV12-5 and J is TRBJ2-5; D remains ambiguous. The specimen was PBMCs, collected after 24 months of ibrutinib treatment. CDR3 DNA sequence: TGTGCTAGTGGTTATGGGCCCTCAGAGACCCAGTACTTC. It encodes CASGYGPSETQYF.